Shown below are 20 T cell receptor beta chains from a single sample sequenced in a study of Ad26.COV2.S vaccination and SARS-CoV-2 variants. The method was immunoSEQ multiplex PCR; TCRdb's version includes in-frame clones alone and lacks a portion of them. The table includes more than 300,000 clones, around 83% detected once. Treatment meaning: 19 received Ad26.COV2.S at low or high dose, single or two shots; 5 received placebo; per-sample allocation not given. The study sampled participants on day 63 after the first vaccine or placebo injection. The specimen was peripheral blood, collected in a trial of Ad26.COV2.S vaccine versus placebo. The receptors come from a person aged 18-65 years who received the Ad26.COV2.S COVID-19 vaccine or a placebo.

The rearrangement joins TRBV30 to TRBJ1-1; tentatively, D is TRBD1 (5 bases). CDR3 length: 12 amino acids. Trimming removed 7 bases at V and 6 bases at J, with 15 bases between. From germline, CDR1 is GTSNPN and CDR2 SVGIG (reference sequence). The CDR3 nucleotides read TGTGCCTTAAGGGGTCTCCTCGCTGAAGCTTTCTTT. Its translation: CALRGLLAEAFF.

The rearrangement uses TRBV5-4 and TRBJ1-5, with D perhaps TRBD1 (5 bases). From germline, CDR1 is SGHNT and CDR2 YYREEE (reference sequence). Trimming took off 2 bases at V and 0 bases at J, with 12 bases between the two ends. This CDR3 region has 16 residues. CDR3 DNA sequence: TGTGCCAGCAGCTTTGGGGGATTTCATAGCAATCAGCCCCAGCATTTT. Residues: CASSFGGFHSNQPQHF.

This clone was counted a few times. V is TRBV5-1 and J is TRBJ2-7, with a tentative D call TRBD1 (5 bases). V lost 4 bases and J lost 3, with 17 bases in between. The CDR3 has 15 amino acids. Germline CDR1 SGHRS, CDR2 YFSETQ. CDR3 DNA sequence: TGCGCCAGCAGCCCCTTGGGGCGGAAGCTCTACGAGCAGTACTTC. Encoded protein: CASSPLGRKLYEQYF. The entire variable domain, with the rest obtained from reference TRBV5-1 and TRBJ2-7, is as follows: KAGVTQTPRYLIKTRGQQVTLSCSPISGHRSVSWYQQTPGQGLQFLFEYFSETQRNKGNFPGRFSGRQFSNSRSEMNVSTLELGDSALYLCASSPLGRKLYEQYFGPGTRLTVT.

This chain joins TRBV11-2 and TRBJ2-3; TRBD2 is a possible D gene (7 bases). V lost 5 bases and J lost 0, with 12 bases in between. Germline values: CDR1 SGHAT, CDR2 FQNNGV. This CDR3 is built from 15 residues. CDR3 nucleotide sequence: TGTGCCAGCAGCCCGGGGGGCAGGAGCACAGATACGCAGTATTTT. This translates into CASSPGGRSTDTQYF.

The gene calls are TRBV5-5 and TRBJ2-3; unclear D gene. The V end was cut by 4 bases, the J end by 0 bases, with 3 bases between. From germline, CDR1 is SGHKS and CDR2 YYEKEE (reference sequence). There are 12 residues in the CDR3. The CDR3, as DNA: TGTGCCAGCAGCCCGAGCACAGATACGCAGTATTTT. Translating gives CASSPSTDTQYF.

V gene TRBV7-9 combines with J gene TRBJ2-3, with TRBD2 matching over 13 bases. After removal of 4 bases from V and 9 bases from J, the junction contained 19 bases not matched to a gene. The CDR3 sequence is 19 residues long. In germline, CDR1 is SEHNR, CDR2 FQNEAQ (reference sequence). CDR3 in DNA: TGTGCCAGCAGCTCCCGGACAGAGTGGACTAGCGGGGGTCGTGAGACGCAGTATTTT. It is translated as CASSSRTEWTSGGRETQYF.

J is TRBJ1-1 and V is TRBV7-9; possibly TRBD1 for D (6 bases). The CDR3 contains 15 residues. The V gene's germline CDR1 is SEHNR and CDR2 FQNEAQ (reference sequence). Trimming cost V 3 bases and J 3 bases, with 14 bases left between them. The CDR3 bases are TGTGCCAGCAGCTTCCTTAAGGGGGTTCACACTGAAGCTTTCTTT. It codes for CASSFLKGVHTEAFF. Full variable domain (remainder filled in from reference TRBV7-9 and TRBJ1-1): DTGVSQNPRHKITKRGQNVTFRCDPISEHNRLYWYRQTLGQGPEFLTYFQNEAQLEKSRLLSDRFSAERPKGSFSTLEIQRTEQGDSAMYLCASSFLKGVHTEAFFGQGTRLTVV.

The CDR3 DNA follows: TGTGCCAGCATAGGGGAGACCCAGTACTTC. Encoded protein: CASIGETQYF. The chain has TRBV28 and TRBJ2-5; D unresolved. The CDR3 is 10 residues long. V was shortened by 7 bases and J by 5 bases, with 5 bases between the two germline ends. CDR1 and CDR2 (germline): MDHEN, SYDVKM.

The V gene is TRBV5-1, the J gene TRBJ1-4; D may be TRBD1 (6 bases). The CDR3 is 13 residues long. The V gene lost 8 bases and the J gene lost 4 bases, with 12 bases spanning the gap. Germline CDR1 is SGHRS and CDR2 is YFSETQ. The CDR3 region has the DNA TGCGCCAGTGGCGAGGGGGTTAATGAAAAACTGTTTTTT. Protein product: CASGEGVNEKLFF.

V is TRBV19 and J is TRBJ1-5; tentatively, D is TRBD1 (6 bases). Germline assignment: CDR1 LNHDA and CDR2 SQIVND (reference sequence). The CDR3 extends over 12 amino acids. V shed 7 bases and J shed 5 bases, with 9 bases lying between them. In nucleotides, the CDR3 is TGTGCCAGTACCAACAGGGATCAGCCCCAGCATTTT. This gives the protein CASTNRDQPQHF.

The DNA for the CDR3 is TGTGCCACCAGTGATTCCCGAGGGGGGGAGCAGGAGACCCAGTACTTC. Its translation is CATSDSRGGEQETQYF. This chain joins TRBV24-1 and TRBJ2-5; D is possibly TRBD2 (7 bases). This CDR3 has 16 amino acids. The germline V gene encodes CDR1 KGHDR and CDR2 SFDVKD. Trimming stripped 2 bases from V and 5 bases from J, with 17 bases between.

This chain connects TRBV6-6 to TRBJ1-2; possible D gene TRBD1, 6 bases. Germline CDR1 and CDR2: MNHNY and SVGAGI (reference sequence). V dropped 8 bases and J dropped 3 bases, with 13 bases sitting between them. The CDR3 covers 13 residues. CDR3 sequence reads: CASVGTRYYGYTF. The CDR3 coding sequence is TGTGCCAGCGTCGGGACAAGATACTATGGCTACACCTTC.

This rearrangement joins TRBV29-1 to TRBJ2-5, with TRBD1 identical over 9 bases. CDR3 length: 16 amino acids. The J segment lost 4 bases and the V segment lost 4 bases, leaving 13 bases of the junction unmatched. Germline assignment: CDR1 SQVTM and CDR2 ANQGSEA. CDR3 in DNA: TGCAGCGTTGGTGCAGTCGGACAGGGGAGTTTAGAGACCCAGTACTTC. Translated: CSVGAVGQGSLETQYF.

J is TRBJ1-2 and V is TRBV3-1 (or the pseudogene TRBV3-2); possibly TRBD1 for D (5 bases). Germline V gives CDR1 LGHDT, CDR2 YNNKEL (reference sequence). The V end was cut by 6 bases, the J end by 10 bases, with 12 bases between. CDR3 length: 11 residues. CDR3 residues: CASRTEGDYTF. The CDR3 region has the DNA TGTGCCAGCAGGACAGAGGGAGACTACACCTTC.

The chain couples TRBV7-9 to TRBJ2-1; tentatively, D is TRBD1 (6 bases). This CDR3 contains 16 residues. The V gene's germline CDR1 is SEHNR and CDR2 FQNEAQ (reference sequence). The V gene lost 1 base and the J gene lost 5 bases, with 15 bases spanning the gap. The CDR3, as DNA: TGTGCCAGCAGCTTAGGGGGCAGGGGAACCCACAATGAGCAGTTCTTC. Translation gives CASSLGGRGTHNEQFF.

This clone was seen more than once but under ten times. The chain employs TRBV2 and TRBJ2-3, with D possibly matching TRBD1 (6 bases). Germline CDR1 is SNHLY and CDR2 is FYNNEI. The V end lost 6 bases, the J end lost 5 bases, and 12 bases lay between the germline ends. This CDR3 has 13 residues. The CDR3 here is CASREAGVDTQYF. The DNA for the CDR3 is TGTGCCAGCAGGGAGGCAGGGGTAGATACGCAGTATTTT.

This clone has a count of ten or more. J is TRBJ1-1 and V is TRBV6-5, with a tentative D call TRBD1 (6 bases). The CDR3 totals 15 residues. V shed 7 bases and J shed 0 bases, with 15 bases lying between them. CDR1 is MNHEY and CDR2 is SVGAGI in the germline V gene. As DNA, the CDR3 is TGTGCCAGCATAACCCGGGGGGGGCTGAACACTGAAGCTTTCTTT. It encodes CASITRGGLNTEAFF.

The V gene is TRBV3-1 (or the pseudogene TRBV3-2), the J gene TRBJ2-3; 9 bases line up with TRBD1. Germline lookup yields CDR1 LGHDT and CDR2 YNNKEL (reference sequence). The ends lost 9 bases at V and 8 bases at J; junction bases unmatched: 24. This CDR3 comprises 18 residues. CDR3 protein: CARLFLCTGTGTLPTQYF. CDR3 nucleotides: TGTGCCAGACTTTTCTTATGTACCGGGACAGGGACCCTTCCTACGCAGTATTTT.

V gene TRBV7-6 combines with J gene TRBJ2-2; D call uncertain. Germline V lookup: CDR1 SGHVS, CDR2 FNYEAQ. The CDR3 has 12 residues. Trimming removed 7 bases from V and 2 bases from J, with 5 bases in between. CDR3 coding DNA: TGTGCCAGCAACACTAACACCGGGGAGCTGTTTTTT. Protein: CASNTNTGELFF. Full variable domain (rest looked up from reference TRBV7-6 and TRBJ2-2): GAGVSQSPRYKVTKRGQDVALRCDPISGHVSLYWYRQALGQGPEFLTYFNYEAQQDKSGLPNDRFSAERPEGSISTLTIQRTEQRDSAMYRCASNTNTGELFFGEGSRLTVL.

V gene TRBV20-1 combines with J gene TRBJ1-1, with D unresolved. V gave up 5 bases and J gave up 7 bases, with 11 bases separating them. The germline V gene has CDR1 DFQATT and CDR2 SNEGSKA (reference sequence). The CDR3 covers 11 residues. Written as DNA, the CDR3 is TGCAGTGCTCCGGAGGGTTATGAAGCTTTCTTT. Translation: CSAPEGYEAFF.